This TCR beta chain was captured by sequencing in a study of blood T cell repertoires in COVID-19. Turning to the study itself: COVID-19 samples from acute and convalescent phases originated in the United States, Italy and Spain. T cells, B-cell-depleted T cells, or PBMCs supplied cDNA or gDNA.

Looked up from germline, CDR1 is SGHTA and CDR2 is FQGNSA. This CDR3 is 16 amino acids long. Trimming took off 2 bases at V and 1 base at J, with 12 bases between the two ends. Patients in Seattle were enrolled during active infection, then followed longitudinally. The protocol was immunoSEQ multiplex PCR, while the TCRdb copy is restricted to in-frame clones and leaves out a portion. The data hold approximately 300,000 clones, with 75% to 90% observed a single time. What was sequenced was peripheral blood. The chain combines TRBV7-2 with TRBJ1-5; possibly TRBD1 for D (5 bases). The receptor comes from a woman aged 45-65 years with COVID-19, enrolled during active disease. DNA for the CDR3: TGTGCCAGCAGCTTACTGGCCCGGGGGAGCAATCAGCCCCAGCATTTT. This translates into CASSLLARGSNQPQHF.